This T cell receptor (beta chain) was recorded in a study of shared clonotypes between healthy human individuals. Every subset had its genomic DNA shared out evenly among several immunoSEQ plates. Profiling relied on immunoSEQ multiplex PCR, and the TCRdb table lists in-frame clones only, not all of them. Among a few million clones, around 95% were seen once, and the ten largest hold approximately 0.13%. The study's findings and limits: Richness estimates generally favored naive over memory subsets.

With respect to this clone: Antigen: not known.

This TCR was sampled from a man between 18 and 35 years old in good health. Sequenced material: naive CD4+ T cells sorted from blood. Subset denoted: CD45RA+ positively selected.

CDR3 sequence: CASSRDRGGYEQYF. The CDR3 bases are TGTGCCAGCTCACGGGACAGGGGAGGCTACGAGCAGTACTTC. V usage is TRBV18 and J usage is TRBJ2-7; TRBD1 matches 10 bases. V lost 4 bases and J lost 3; bases outside the gene matches: 3. CDR1 and CDR2 from the germline V gene are KGHSH and LQKENI. There are 14 residues in the CDR3.